These 15 T cell receptor beta chains were all obtained from the same sample, sequenced in a study of T cell responses to AZD1222 COVID-19 vaccine. Profiled with immunoSEQ multiplex PCR; TCRdb holds only in-frame clones, not every one. Of roughly 170,000 clones listed, about nine tenths were seen once; the top ten hold around 1.8%. The material sequenced was peripheral blood, taken on day 0 of AZD1222 vaccination. The receptors derive from an adult in good health.

The V call is TRBV7-9, the J call TRBJ2-5; D may be TRBD2 (7 bases). V dropped 0 bases and J dropped 5 bases, with 13 bases sitting between them. This CDR3 is built from 15 residues. Germline CDR1 and CDR2: SEHNR and FQNEAQ (reference sequence). CDR3 in DNA: TGTGCCAGCAGCTTAGCGGCGGGGGCCTCGGAGACCCAGTACTTC. Its protein product is CASSLAAGASETQYF.

The gene calls are TRBV14 and TRBJ1-2; D possibly corresponds to TRBD1 (5 bases). V was pared by 1 base and J by 8 bases, with 11 bases between. The germline gives CDR1 SGHDN, CDR2 FVKESK. CDR3 length: 13 amino acids. CDR3 sequence: CASSQGGRDGYTF. The CDR3 region has the DNA TGTGCCAGCAGCCAAGGGGGACGGGACGGCTACACCTTC.

V usage is TRBV10-3 and J usage is TRBJ2-7, with no clear D. The CDR3 contains 11 residues. The ends were cut back, 4 bases at V and 0 bases at J, with 1 base in the middle. Germline V gives CDR1 ENHRY, CDR2 SYGVKD. CDR3 in DNA: TGTGCCATCAGTGTCTCCTACGAGCAGTACTTC. The encoded protein is CAISVSYEQYF.

Written as DNA, the CDR3 is TGTGCCACCAGTGATTTGATCCTCGGATACGGGGAGCTGTTTTTT. It codes for CATSDLILGYGELFF. The chain couples TRBV24-1 to TRBJ2-2; no clear D. Germline values: CDR1 KGHDR, CDR2 SFDVKD. The CDR3 has 15 amino acids. V was clipped by 0 bases and J by 7 bases, with 11 bases between them.

The chain is built from TRBV6-6 and TRBJ1-3; a possible D gene is TRBD1 (5 bases). Trimming stripped 5 bases from V and 0 bases from J, with 17 bases between. The CDR3 is made up of 17 amino acids. Germline CDR1 is MNHNY and CDR2 is SVGAGI (reference sequence). In nucleotides, the CDR3 is TGTGCCAGCAGTCGCGCCGGGACTCCATCCTCTGGAAACACCATATATTTT. This gives the protein CASSRAGTPSSGNTIYF.

This chain uses TRBV21-1 with TRBJ1-5. TRBV21-1 has pseudogene status. The length of the CDR3 is 15 residues. CDR3 DNA: TGTGCCAGCAGCAAAGGCGCGGCGGGCAATCAGCCCCAGCATTTT. Translated, it gives CASSKGAAGNQPQHF.

V usage is TRBV3-1 (or the pseudogene TRBV3-2) and J usage is TRBJ1-2; the match to TRBD1 covers 7 bases. Germline CDR1 LGHDT, CDR2 YNNKEL (reference sequence). The ends lost 1 base at V and 4 bases at J; junction bases unmatched: 9. The length of the CDR3 is 16 residues. Here the CDR3 DNA reads TGTGCCAGCAGCCAAGGACAGGGAATCAGGAGCTATGGCTACACCTTC. Its translation: CASSQGQGIRSYGYTF.

This clone was seen only once. The genes are TRBV28 and TRBJ2-5; possible D gene TRBD2, 5 bases. This CDR3 spans 13 amino acids. Germline V gene sequence: CDR1 MDHEN, CDR2 SYDVKM. With 3 bases removed from V and 5 bases from J, the gap between germline ends came to 10 bases. The CDR3 DNA follows: TGTGCCAGCAGTTTCGGGGTGTCCGAGACCCAGTACTTC. Residues: CASSFGVSETQYF.

This sequence joins TRBV4-3 and TRBJ2-7; D may be TRBD1 (6 bases). The CDR3 runs to 14 residues. V was shortened by 6 bases and J by 4 bases, with 16 bases between the two germline ends. Germline-derived CDR1 and CDR2 are LGHNA and YSLEER. As DNA, the CDR3 is TGCGCCAGCAGTCGGACAGCAGGGGCATACGAGCAGTACTTC. It codes for CASSRTAGAYEQYF.

As DNA, the CDR3 is TGTGCCAGCAGCCGAGGGGGACAAGAGACCCAGTACTTC. Residues: CASSRGGQETQYF. The chain joins TRBV6-6 to TRBJ2-5, with a possible D match to TRBD1 (6 bases). Trimming shortened V by 6 bases and J by 2 bases, and 10 bases separated the two germline ends. The CDR3 covers 13 residues. Germline CDR1 and CDR2: MNHNY and SVGAGI (reference sequence).

As to this clone: One end of the junction is discordant with germline, which a read error may explain. The rearrangement joins TRBV2 to TRBJ2-1; D remains ambiguous. CDR3 length: 8 residues. Germline V gene sequence: CDR1 SNHLY, CDR2 FYNNEI. This CDR3 reads CASSESVF. The CDR3 DNA follows: TGTGCCAGCAGTGAGTCGGTCTTC.

The chain has TRBV20-1 and TRBJ1-5; D is ambiguous. CDR1 is DFQATT and CDR2 is SNEGSKA in the germline V gene (reference sequence). The V gene lost 3 bases and the J gene lost 5 bases, with 8 bases spanning the gap. The CDR3 length is 12 residues. The CDR3 DNA reads TGCAGTGCTAGTGGCGACGATCAGCCCCAGCATTTT. This sequence encodes CSASGDDQPQHF.

V usage is TRBV6-7 and J usage is TRBJ1-1, with 10 bases fitting TRBD1. TRBV6-7 has ORF status, its function being uncertain. CDR3 length equals 17 residues. J was trimmed by 0 bases and V by 6 bases; bases with no gene match: 10. The CDR3, as DNA: TGTGCCAGCAGGGGGACCGGACAGGGGGGCATGAACACTGAAGCTTTCTTT. Its protein is CASRGTGQGGMNTEAFF.

The chain combines TRBV10-3 with TRBJ2-3, with TRBD1 as a possible D gene (6 bases). The germline CDR1 and CDR2 sequences are ENHRY and SYGVKD. Between the trimmed V and J ends, which lost 0 bases and 1 base, there was a span of 11 bases. The CDR3 is 16 amino acids. The CDR3 sequence is CAISESKGERTDTQYF. CDR3 nucleotide sequence: TGTGCCATCAGTGAGTCGAAGGGGGAGCGCACAGATACGCAGTATTTT.

The gene calls are TRBV3-1 (or the pseudogene TRBV3-2) and TRBJ1-1, with unresolved D. This CDR3 is 13 amino acids long. Per the germline V gene, CDR1 is LGHDT and CDR2 is YNNKEL (reference sequence). The V gene lost 1 base and the J gene lost 2 bases, with 5 bases spanning the gap. The CDR3 is CASSQVYNTEAFF. The CDR3 DNA sequence: TGTGCCAGCAGCCAAGTTTACAACACTGAAGCTTTCTTT.